This entry describes one T cell receptor beta chain. No cognate antigen has been identified for it. No much larger clonotype is one base removed from it; base qualities were not supplied. The sample's time point label, in plain terms: blood 4 weeks post-SBRT, at nephrectomy. The intended sense of this specimen's treatment or condition label: 15 Gy SBRT to primary tumor, nephrectomy 4 weeks later. The samples were obtained from a clinical trial, where primary renal cell carcinomas were treated with 15 Gy stereotactic body radiation therapy and then removed by nephrectomy 4 weeks afterward. To follow tumor-enriched clonotypes, serial peripheral blood was collected from radiation-treated patients at baseline and at 2 weeks and 4 weeks after SBRT. Every patient's renal cell carcinoma showed clear cell pathology. Genomic DNA for TCR sequencing was prepared using the QIAamp DNA Blood Mini Kit (Qiagen). Only samples passing all quality control checks were included in the analyses.

TCR beta libraries were generated from genomic DNA with the immunoSEQ kit, following the manufacturer's recommendations. Library preparation used a first multiplex PCR with proprietary primers, then a second PCR adding unique barcodes, with bead cleanups after each round. A positive control reaction and a negative control reaction, both provided in the kit, were run with every batch of samples. The final libraries were assessed on an Agilent 4200 TapeStation D1000 ScreenTape, pooled by volume, and quantified by qPCR. An Illumina NextSeq500 fitted with a MidOutput 150-cycle cartridge performed the sequencing, running 156 Read1 cycles and 15 Index1 cycles with the kit's custom primers. The pooled library was loaded at 0.9 to 1 pM, with an approximately 20% PhiX control spiked in. Regarding the original processing steps: Vendor-processed data were analyzed in R, with a clonotype defined as all T cells sharing the same CDR3 nucleotide sequence. In the clone abundance analyses, frequencies were normalized to the 10,000 most abundant clones in each sample. Public T cell clones, averaging fewer than five per sample, were removed before analysis. An abundance difference of at least 32-fold between compartments was the criterion for calling clonotypes tumor-enriched or baseline blood-enriched. Clonotypes expanded or contracted between blood time points were identified with a beta-binomial differential abundance model. Tumor-blood repertoire similarity was measured with the Baroni-Urbani and Buser coefficient, and groups were compared using two-tailed Wilcoxon tests in R. TCRdb's version of the immuneACCESS table is confined to in-frame rearrangements and falls short of the full clone set. An unresolved V gene accounts for under half of the shortfall where checked; the remainder is of unknown origin. For V, J and clone size, that table is used; D and trimming come from the DNA. A total of some 150,000 clones appear in this sample, less than 90% of them only once. The ten largest clones add up to less than 20% of the sample.

V is shortened by 3 bases, J by 7 bases, and the region joining them spans 11 bases. Taken from the germline V gene (reference sequence), the CDR1 and CDR2 loops are SGHNT and YYREEE. Including cysteine and phenylalanine, the CDR3 has 14 amino acids. The entry retains the CDR3 DNA only, 42 bases that are in frame from base 1. This sample is part of a study of radiation and T cells in renal cell carcinoma (dated by TCRdb to 2019 to 2021). In the study overall: A total of around 50 samples underwent TCR beta sequencing, made up of 25 or so tumors and some 27 peripheral blood samples. A total of 4 million to 5 million unique CDR3 nucleotide sequences, encoding around 2.7 million unique CDR3 amino acid sequences, were found across all 55 or so samples. The final blood draw took place at 4 weeks after radiation, the same time as nephrectomy. Overall study results and their limits: Because no pretreatment tumor biopsies were available, whether clonotypes were present in the tumor at baseline could not be determined. An increase in top tumor clonotypes in blood was observed from baseline to 2 weeks post-radiation, followed by contraction by 4 weeks, which was taken to suggest transient expansion of tumor-resident clones. Blood repertoire dynamics were not followed beyond 4 weeks after treatment. Because the trial had a single-armed design, the trial could not examine how radiation dose or scheduling affected the TCR repertoire.

The chain uses TRBV5-4 and TRBJ1-6; a weak D assignment points to TRBD1 (5 bases agree). The TCR comes from a woman aged 50 to 60 with renal cell carcinoma. The sample here was blood, taken from a patient whose treatment included radiotherapy and nephrectomy. The nucleotide sequence reads TGTGCCAGCAGCTCGAGCAGGGTAAATTCACCCCTCCACTTT. This yields the protein CASSSSRVNSPLHF. The reference TRBV5-4 and TRBJ1-6 proteins fill in what lies around the CDR3, so the full variable domain reads ETGVTQSPTHLIKTRGQQVTLRCSSQSGHNTVSWYQQALGQGPQFIFQYYREEENGRGNFPPRFSGLQFPNYSSELNVNALELDDSALYLCASSSSRVNSPLHFGNGTRLTVT.